The 17 T cell receptor beta chains reported below all come from one sample, sequenced in a study of molecular identifiers for immune sequencing clone quantification. TCRdb passed the PCR reads through MiXCR, listing each CDR3 protein once. The top ten clones hold around 1.5% of a sample with 60,000 to 80,000 distinct CDR3 sequences, approximately 18% of them seen once. The sequencing sample was made of naive CD8+ T cells from blood, with Jurkat cell RNA spiked in. Specified subset: FACS-sorted CD8+CD4-CCR7+CD45RA+ naive T cells. The receptors come from a human donor in good health. Some libraries in this study had Jurkat cell RNA spiked in.

This clonotype was seen more than once but under ten times. This chain links TRBV20-1 with TRBJ2-7, with 12 positions matching TRBD2. Unmatched junction bases numbered 11, after V lost 3 bases and J lost 5 bases. CDR1 DFQATT and CDR2 SNEGSKA come from the germline V gene (reference sequence). The CDR3 runs 16 residues. The DNA of the CDR3 is TGCAGTGCTAGCCCTAGCGGGAGGGTCTTTTCCCACGAGCAGTACTTC. This translates into CSASPSGRVFSHEQYF.

In regard to this clonotype: A single base separates this from a much larger clone, so it may be a read error. This rearrangement joins TRBV24-1 to TRBJ2-7; D remains ambiguous. CDR3 size: 13 residues. V lost 2 bases and J 7 bases, leaving 11 bases between the germline ends. From germline, CDR1 is KGHDR and CDR2 SFDVKD. CDR3 nucleotides: TGTGCCACCAGTGATTCCGACGAAGAAGAGCAGTACTTC. Translating it yields CATSDSDEEEQYF.

This clonotype has at least ten counts. The chain couples TRBV7-6 to TRBJ2-3; D may be TRBD1 or TRBD2 (7 bases each). The germline gives CDR1 SGHVS, CDR2 FNYEAQ. The ends were cut back, 6 bases at V and 1 base at J, with 20 bases in the middle. This CDR3 is built from 17 residues. CDR3 in amino acids: CASRSQGGVPGTDTQYF. The CDR3 DNA follows: TGTGCCAGCAGATCTCAGGGGGGGGTACCGGGCACAGATACGCAGTATTTT. The full variable domain, its missing parts supplied by reference TRBV7-6 and TRBJ2-3, is GAGVSQSPRYKVTKRGQDVALRCDPISGHVSLYWYRQALGQGPEFLTYFNYEAQQDKSGLPNDRFSAERPEGSISTLTIQRTEQRDSAMYRCASRSQGGVPGTDTQYFGPGTRLTVL.

This clonotype was seen many times. The chain links TRBV7-8 to TRBJ1-3, with D possibly matching TRBD1 (5 bases). Germline CDR1 reads SGHVS; CDR2 reads FQNEAQ. The CDR3 loop spans 15 amino acids. V dropped 1 base and J dropped 4 bases, with 11 bases sitting between them. CDR3 sequence (DNA): TGTGCCAGCAGCTTAGAGGGGATGCCCGGAAACACCATATATTTT. It translates to CASSLEGMPGNTIYF.

The gene calls are TRBV27 and TRBJ2-1, with 12 bases lining up with TRBD2. Losses at the gene ends were 1 base for V and 6 bases for J; bases not matched to a gene: 10. This CDR3 comprises 18 residues. Germline loops: CDR1 MNHEY, CDR2 SMNVEV (reference sequence). The CDR3 bases are TGTGCCAGCAGTTTATTGGGACTAGCGGGTTATCTAGGCAATGAGCAGTTCTTC. Translation: CASSLLGLAGYLGNEQFF.

As for this clonotype: This is likely a read error, given that the CDR3 carries no conserved phenylalanine or tryptophan at its end. This rearrangement joins TRBV12-3 or TRBV12-4 to TRBJ2-3; D tentatively reads TRBD1 or TRBD2 (6 bases each). This CDR3 region has 16 residues. V was shortened by 6 bases and J by 2 bases, with 18 bases between the two germline ends. CDR3 in DNA: TGTGCCAGCAGAGGGGGGTTATACTTAAACACAGATACGCAGTATTTA. This encodes CASRGGLYLNTDTQYL.

This clonotype was detected many times. This chain's CDR3 is CAISESLRGSHEQFF. The CDR3 bases are TGTGCCATCAGTGAGTCCCTTCGGGGGTCTCATGAGCAGTTCTTC. This rearrangement joins TRBV10-3 to TRBJ2-1; weak D call: TRBD2 (6 bases). Trimming left V 0 bases short and J 8 bases short, with 14 bases between. The length of the CDR3 is 15 residues. Germline lookup yields CDR1 ENHRY and CDR2 SYGVKD.

Of note for this clonotype: This may come from a read error, since a much larger clone is one base off. The conserved phenylalanine or tryptophan is not found at the CDR3 terminus, so this likely reflects a read error. The V gene is TRBV6-5, the J gene TRBJ2-7; 8 bases align to TRBD1. V lost 6 bases to trimming and J lost 5 bases; unmatched junction nucleotides: 9. This CDR3 contains 14 residues. In germline, CDR1 is MNHEY, CDR2 SVGAGI. CDR3 nucleotide sequence: TGTGCCAGCAGACCTAGGGACAGGATGAACGAGCAGTACCTC. Amino acid sequence: CASRPRDRMNEQYL.

This clonotype was observed at least ten times. The V gene is TRBV9, the J gene TRBJ2-3; 11 positions match TRBD2. Germline loops: CDR1 SGDLS, CDR2 YYNGEE. J was trimmed by 6 bases and V by 4 bases; bases with no gene match: 10. This CDR3 comprises 16 residues. The CDR3 bases are TGTGCCAGCAGCACACCGACTAGCGGGACTCTGGATACGCAGTATTTT. This sequence encodes CASSTPTSGTLDTQYF.

The chain is built from TRBV5-6 and TRBJ2-7; the D gene could be TRBD1 or TRBD2 (5 bases each). The CDR3 has 14 amino acids. Germline V gene lookup returns CDR1 SGHDT and CDR2 YYEEEE. V was shortened by 5 bases and J by 4 bases, with 16 bases between the two germline ends. The CDR3, as DNA: TGTGCCAGCAGACCGGGACCCCAAGGGTACGAGCAGTACTTC. Amino acid sequence: CASRPGPQGYEQYF.

This rearrangement joins TRBV2 to TRBJ2-1, with D unclear. This CDR3 has 14 residues. Per the germline V gene, CDR1 is SNHLY and CDR2 is FYNNEI. Deletions cut 1 base from V and 7 bases from J, with 11 bases between. The CDR3 is CASSEGLQSNEQFF. The CDR3 bases are TGTGCCAGCAGTGAAGGCCTTCAATCAAATGAGCAGTTCTTC. The whole variable domain, remainder taken from reference TRBV2 and TRBJ2-1, is EPEVTQTPSHQVTQMGQEVILRCVPISNHLYFYWYRQILGQKVEFLVSFYNNEISEKSEIFDDQFSVERPDGSNFTLKIRSTKLEDSAMYFCASSEGLQSNEQFFGPGTRLTVL.

Comments on this clonotype: A read error may be the cause here, since a much bigger clone is one base away. CDR3 loop: CASSSIRDGGADTQYF. As DNA, the CDR3 is TGTGCCAGCAGCTCAATCCGGGACGGGGGAGCAGATACGCAGTATTTT. The chain couples TRBV28 to TRBJ2-3, with a possible D match to TRBD2 (6 bases). CDR1 MDHEN and CDR2 SYDVKM come from the germline V gene. This CDR3 contains 16 residues. V lost 6 bases, J lost 4 bases, and 20 bases lay in between.

The chain recombines TRBV21-1 with TRBJ2-1. TRBV21-1 is recorded as a pseudogene. The CDR3 spans 16 residues. The DNA of the CDR3 is TGTGCCAGCAGCAACGCGAGTAGCAGCTCCTACAATGAGCAGTTCTTC. Encoded protein: CASSNASSSSYNEQFF.

This clonotype was recorded many times. The genes are TRBV6-6 and TRBJ2-7, with D possibly called TRBD1 or TRBD2 (5 bases each). V lost 4 bases and J 2 bases, leaving 18 bases between the germline ends. The CDR3 has 16 amino acids. CDR1 is MNHNY, CDR2 SVGAGI, per germline (reference sequence). DNA of the CDR3: TGTGCCAGCAGTTCCCCGAGGGGCCTAGCACCCTACGAGCAGTACTTC. This translates into CASSSPRGLAPYEQYF.

Many counts were recorded for this clonotype. The rearrangement joins TRBV2 to TRBJ2-2; D is perhaps TRBD2 (6 bases). Per germline, CDR1 SNHLY and CDR2 FYNNEI. The V end was cut by 4 bases, the J end by 1 base, with 25 bases between. The length of the CDR3 is 20 residues. CDR3 amino acids: CASSAFGSPGAHVNTGELFF. The CDR3 nucleotides read TGTGCCAGCAGTGCGTTCGGGAGCCCCGGGGCACATGTGAACACCGGGGAGCTGTTTTTT.

This clonotype was recorded at least ten times. The rearrangement uses TRBV10-2 and TRBJ2-2; TRBD2 aligns across 13 bases. CDR3 length equals 16 residues. After removal of 9 bases from V and 1 base from J, the junction contained 5 bases not matched to a gene. CDR1 is WSHSY, CDR2 SAAADI, per germline. The CDR3 bases are TGCGCCAGTGAGACTAGCGGGAGGATGAACACCGGGGAGCTGTTTTTT. It encodes CASETSGRMNTGELFF.

This clonotype was found a few times. V is TRBV7-6 and J is TRBJ2-1; 8 bases map to TRBD2. With V trimmed by 4 bases and J by 8 bases, 22 bases remained unmatched. CDR1 and CDR2 from the germline V gene are SGHVS and FNYEAQ. CDR3 length equals 19 residues. The CDR3 region has the DNA TGTGCCAGCAGCTCCTCCCGTACTCGGGAGGGCCTACCATGGGATGAGCAGTTCTTC. Translated, it gives CASSSSRTREGLPWDEQFF.